Sequencing of this T cell receptor beta chain was carried out in a study of read filtering for tumor transcriptome and immune sequencing (dated by TCRdb to the early 2020s). For context, the study as a whole: The cohort consisted of approximately 16 male and roughly 13 female patients, with a mean age of roughly 67 years and an age range of 47 to 80. Under revised international staging, roughly 8 patients fell into R-ISS I, approximately 15 into R-ISS II and over five into R-ISS III. After DNase treatment, whole-transcriptome libraries were prepared with the TruSeq RNA Access Library Prep Kit. TCR-region mapped reads per sample ranged from about 3.5 to 11 million with IR-seq versus only about 75 to 1,400 with RNA-seq. TCR repertoires obtained by targeted immune repertoire sequencing and by bulk whole-transcriptome sequencing performed on the same bone marrow samples were compared. One of the main goals was to work out a read-filtering strategy for immune repertoire data, in particular whether clonotypes backed by only a single read should be removed. General findings and caveats noted by the study authors: Single-read clonotypes made up roughly 85% of clonotypes but only around 4% of total reads in IR-seq, compared with roughly 70% of clonotypes and under 45% of reads in RNA-seq. Rather than purified T cells, the sorted CD138-negative fraction was a mixed bone marrow immune population. IR-seq captured clonotypes at much higher depth and more reliably than RNA-seq, and smaller IR-seq throughput sufficed to identify most shared clonotypes. Removing single-read clonotypes increased the correlation between IR-seq and RNA-seq shared clonotype proportions.

This clonotype turned up a few times. The antigen it binds to is not known. No quality values exist for individual bases; no much larger clone is one base distant. Every patient had bone marrow sampled at the time of active disease. Bone marrow mononuclear cells were isolated by Ficoll-Hypaque density gradient centrifugation. Myeloma plasma cells were removed and CD138-negative cells were collected by negative selection after labeling with CD138 magnetic microbeads on a MACS separator. The purity of the isolated cells was checked by flow cytometry with CD138 antibodies on an Attune NxT. Total RNA was extracted using TRIzol reagent and was quantified on a NanoDrop spectrophotometer. Paired RNA-seq and IR-seq were performed on each patient's CD138-negative bone marrow sample. Including cysteine and phenylalanine, the CDR3 has 18 amino acids. This entry keeps only the CDR3 DNA: 54 bases, framed from base 1. V is pruned by 1 base and J by 3 bases, leaving 6 bases of the junction without a gene match. CDR1 LGHDT and CDR2 YNNKEL were looked up in the germline V gene (reference sequence).

TCR libraries were constructed from 400 to 500 ng RNA using the Immunoverse kit, and molecular barcoded adaptors covering alpha/delta and beta/gamma chains were employed. The same RNA used for transcriptome sequencing was used for TCR library preparation. An Illumina HiSeq 4000 with 2 x 150 cycles was used to sequence the TCR libraries. Under the source paper's analysis protocol: TCR reads were aligned to human V, D, J and C references and assembled into CDR3 clonotypes with MiXCR, including quality filtering and error correction. The tcR package in R was used to analyze clonotype counts and gene usage diversity. For inspection of raw mapping reads, RNA-seq reads were mapped by STAR aligner version 2.5.3a onto GRCh37 of the human genome. To test how sequencing depth affected the clonotypes detected, IR-seq fastq files were randomly downsampled with Seqtk 1.3. Using fastp at Q25 and MiXCR, TCRdb reprocessed the public reads and kept productive beta chains. CDR3 protein duplicates are merged, each entry listing the most common genes and DNA. The V and J calls and clone size are TCRdb's, not the authors'. The table for this sample lists roughly 130,000 distinct CDR3 sequences; approximately 12% of them were counted only once. In total, the top ten clones hold about 10% of the sample.

The sample was a population of CD138-negative cells sorted from bone marrow. The cell subset or site label, as the study defines it: bone marrow mononuclear cells depleted of CD138+ plasma/myeloma cells by negative magnetic selection. The sequence came from a donor aged 40 or over with multiple myeloma. The sequence joins TRBV3-1 to TRBJ2-2; 12 nucleotides in the junction match TRBD2. The nucleotide sequence reads as follows: TGTGCCAGCAGCCAAGGACTAGCGGGAGCCGCAGACACCGGGGAGCTGTTTTTT. Its amino acids are CASSQGLAGAADTGELFF. When the CDR3 is completed using the reference TRBV3-1 and TRBJ2-2 genes on either side, the full variable domain is DTAVSQTPKYLVTQMGNDKSIKCEQNLGHDTMYWYKQDSKKFLKIMFSYNNKELIINETVPNRFSPKSPDKAHLNLHINSLELGDSAVYFCASSQGLAGAADTGELFFGEGSRLTVL.